This entry lists 4 T cell receptor beta chains sequenced from one sample in a study of blood T cell repertoires in COVID-19. Profiled with immunoSEQ multiplex PCR; TCRdb holds only in-frame clones, not every one. The data hold some 180,000 clones, with roughly 79% observed a single time. Sequenced: peripheral blood. These receptors came from a middle-aged woman with COVID-19, enrolled during active disease.

The chain has TRBV28 and TRBJ1-2; 7 bases agree with TRBD1. With V trimmed by 7 bases and J by 5 bases, 10 bases remained unmatched. Germline-derived CDR1 and CDR2 are MDHEN and SYDVKM. The CDR3 loop spans 14 amino acids. The CDR3 DNA sequence: TGTGCCAGCATCCCTGTGACAGGGAGATATGGCTACACCTTC. The encoded protein is CASIPVTGRYGYTF.

This clone is labeled medium-sized. In the same sample, other DNA sequences code for this CDR3. The chain joins TRBV10-1 to TRBJ2-2; 9 bases match TRBD1. The CDR3 loop spans 15 amino acids. J lost 2 bases, V lost 5 bases, and 3 bases had no gene match. Germline V gene lookup returns CDR1 WNHNN and CDR2 SYGVQD (reference sequence). In nucleotides, the CDR3 is TGCGCCAGCAGTCAGGGACAGGGAAACACCGGGGAGCTGTTTTTT. Protein sequence: CASSQGQGNTGELFF.

The V gene is TRBV12-3 or TRBV12-4, the J gene TRBJ2-5; D might be TRBD1 (6 bases). Trimming took 6 bases from V and 5 from J, leaving 13 bases between them. This CDR3 has 13 amino acids. DNA of the CDR3: TGTGCCAGCAGCCCAGGGGTCGGGGAGACCCAGTACTTC. Translating gives CASSPGVGETQYF.

In this sample, this clone turned up a few times. The gene calls are TRBV11-2 and TRBJ2-2; a possible D gene is TRBD1 (5 bases). This CDR3 contains 15 residues. Trimming removed 0 bases at V and 6 bases at J, with 11 bases between. Germline V gene sequence: CDR1 SGHAT, CDR2 FQNNGV. The CDR3 loop reads CASSLDPYRSGELFF. In DNA, the CDR3 is TGTGCCAGCAGCTTAGATCCCTACAGGTCCGGGGAGCTGTTTTTT.